The T cell receptor beta chain under discussion was sequenced for a study of blood T cells in healthy people across ages. Study observations and caveats: Age advanced and TCR beta diversity per million T cells fell, roughly linearly.

Every donor provided around 10 milliliters of peripheral blood. Every sample yielded at least 6.5 million isolated PBMCs. The CDR3 contains 16 residues. CDR1 and CDR2 (germline): LNHNV, YYDKDF (reference sequence). Between the trimmed V and J ends, which lost 0 bases and 5 bases, there was a span of 14 bases. This clonotype has a single count. Its specificity is not known. The second PCR ran 7 to 11 cycles with a sample-barcoded 5' primer and J-beta primers. TCRdb recomputed calls from the 5' RACE reads with MiXCR, one row per CDR3 protein. The table lists under 800,000 distinct CDR3 sequences, around 20% of them singletons.

J is TRBJ2-4 and V is TRBV15, with a weak D call TRBD1 (6 bases). The TCR sequence derives from a man in his 70s in good health. Sequenced input: blood. The CDR3 DNA reads as TGTGCCACCAGCAGAGATCTACAGGGCTGGCAAAACATTCAGTACTTC. Encoded protein: CATSRDLQGWQNIQYF.